This T cell receptor beta chain emerged from a study of regulatory T cells in long-lasting Graves disease. This clonotype was detected many times. The antigen remains unidentified. Arm-PCR of CDR3 regions and iRepertoire HTBI primers were the basis on which TCR beta libraries were built. TCRdb itself ran the multiplex PCR reads through MiXCR, one entry per CDR3 protein. Of more than 300,000 distinct CDR3 sequences listed, 15% to 20% are singletons. In germline, CDR1 is MNHEY, CDR2 SVGEGT. The CDR3 sequence is 13 residues long. The V end lost 7 bases, the J end lost 0 bases, and 9 bases lay between the germline ends. Study results and caveats: Thyroid tissue went unexamined; only peripheral blood was analyzed. Owing to a sample size that was small, accuracy may have been reduced.

As for time point: newly diagnosed GD, antithyroid drugs for less than 3 months. Making the TCR library involved RNA that had been extracted from PBMCs. This sample also belongs to another study, concerning T cells in Graves' hyperthyroidism and ophthalmopathy. That report adds: Diagnosis relied on clinical symptoms, serum thyroxine and TRAb, thyroid ultrasound and orbital computed tomography.

This TCR came from a woman aged 18-29 years with Graves disease. Sequences were derived from peripheral blood mononuclear cells (PBMCs), sampled at new diagnosis, from a patient treated with antithyroid drugs. V and J are TRBV6-2 or TRBV6-3 and TRBJ1-2; no reliable D call. DNA of the CDR3: TGTGCCAGCAAAATTGGTGCTAACTATGGCTACACCTTC. It is translated as CASKIGANYGYTF.